A single sample gave rise to the 14 T cell receptor beta chains below, sequenced in a study of blood T cell repertoires in COVID-19. Here immunoSEQ multiplex PCR was the method, and the copy in TCRdb shows in-frame clones only, minus some. Seen here are a few hundred thousand clones, more than 70% observed once, and the top ten hold around 11%. Sample: peripheral blood. These receptors came from a woman aged 25 to 39 with COVID-19, enrolled during active disease.

The rearrangement links TRBV11-3 to TRBJ1-1; 9 nucleotides agree with TRBD1. The CDR3 loop spans 14 amino acids. J was trimmed by 7 bases and V by 2 bases; bases with no gene match: 5. The germline V gene encodes CDR1 SGHNT and CDR2 YENEEA. Here the CDR3 reads CASSLRQGVGEAFF. The DNA for the CDR3 is TGTGCCAGCAGCTTACGACAGGGGGTCGGTGAAGCTTTCTTT.

This clone was seen only once. V and J are TRBV5-1 and TRBJ2-1, with a weak D call TRBD1 (6 bases). Trimming pared 4 bases from V and 6 bases from J, leaving 14 bases between. The CDR3 length is 14 residues. Germline assignment: CDR1 SGHRS and CDR2 YFSETQ. CDR3 sequence reads: CASSRDVRGNEQFF. CDR3 DNA: TGCGCCAGCAGCCGGGACGTCAGGGGCAATGAGCAGTTCTTC.

This clone occurred once. This chain joins TRBV5-1 and TRBJ1-2; 8 positions agree with TRBD1. The germline CDR1 and CDR2 sequences are SGHRS and YFSETQ. Losses at the gene ends were 4 bases for V and 4 bases for J; bases not matched to a gene: 9. This CDR3 has 15 residues. CDR3 in DNA: TGCGCCAGCAGCGTCGGGACAGGCGAGGGCTATGGCTACACCTTC. It encodes CASSVGTGEGYGYTF.

The V and J genes are TRBV28 and TRBJ1-3; 8 nucleotides align to TRBD1. Germline V gives CDR1 MDHEN, CDR2 SYDVKM. V lost 6 bases, J lost 0 bases, and 13 bases stayed unmatched. The CDR3 covers 18 residues. CDR3 nucleotides: TGTGCCAGCAGGCGGACAGGGTATTCATTAAGCTCTGGAAACACCATATATTTT. Its protein product is CASRRTGYSLSSGNTIYF.

The chain joins TRBV3-1 (or the pseudogene TRBV3-2) to TRBJ1-3, with D possibly TRBD1 on 5 matching bases. The ends were cut back, 1 base at V and 2 bases at J, with 9 bases in the middle. From germline, CDR1 is LGHDT and CDR2 YNNKEL (reference sequence). The length of the CDR3 is 15 residues. The CDR3 DNA reads TGTGCCAGCAGCCAAGTTTCCAGGGCTGGAAACACCATATATTTT. Translation gives CASSQVSRAGNTIYF.

The chain carries TRBV10-2 and TRBJ1-3, with D perhaps matching TRBD1 (5 bases). Germline V gives CDR1 WSHSY, CDR2 SAAADI. V lost 10 bases and J lost 0, with 13 bases in between. The length of the CDR3 is 14 residues. The CDR3: CANKTAGSGNTIYF. The CDR3 DNA sequence: TGCGCCAATAAGACAGCGGGCTCTGGAAACACCATATATTTT.

The chain couples TRBV11-2 to TRBJ1-3; D unresolved. From germline, CDR1 is SGHAT and CDR2 FQNNGV. This CDR3 has 16 residues. The germline V and J ends were trimmed by 5 bases and 0 bases, with 14 bases remaining between them. The CDR3 loop is CASSQEGRYSGNTIYF. The DNA of the CDR3 is TGTGCCAGCAGCCAAGAGGGCAGGTACTCTGGAAACACCATATATTTT.

This clone showed up just once. This chain joins TRBV30 and TRBJ2-7; maybe TRBD2 (5 bases). V was pared by 3 bases and J by 2 bases, with 8 bases between. CDR3 length: 12 amino acids. CDR1 GTSNPN and CDR2 SVGIG come from the germline V gene (reference sequence). The CDR3 reads CAWSGNTYEQYF. In DNA, the CDR3 is TGTGCCTGGAGCGGGAATACCTACGAGCAGTACTTC.

This chain connects TRBV6-4 to TRBJ2-1; TRBD2 matches at 10 bases. This CDR3 spans 14 amino acids. Unmatched junction bases numbered 4, after V lost 4 bases and J lost 7 bases. Germline CDR1 is MRHNA and CDR2 is SNTAGT. The CDR3 nucleotides are TGTGCCAGCAGTGTAGCGGGAGGTCGGAATGAGCAGTTCTTC. Its protein is CASSVAGGRNEQFF.

The rearrangement links TRBV6-1 to TRBJ2-2; 8 nucleotides match TRBD1. Germline V gene lookup returns CDR1 MNHNS and CDR2 SASEGT. The CDR3 extends over 16 amino acids. J lost 1 base, V lost 3 bases, and 4 bases had no gene match. CDR3 sequence reads: CASSDWGTGNTGELFF. The DNA of the CDR3 is TGTGCCAGCAGTGATTGGGGGACAGGGAACACCGGGGAGCTGTTTTTT.

The gene calls are TRBV28 and TRBJ2-7; 7 bases are a match to TRBD2. Looked up from germline, CDR1 is MDHEN and CDR2 is SYDVKM. This CDR3 region has 16 residues. Losses at the gene ends were 4 bases for V and 3 bases for J; bases not matched to a gene: 12. The CDR3 bases are TGTGCCAGCAGTTCGTTAGCGGGCGGGCGAAACTACGAGCAGTACTTC. Translated, it gives CASSSLAGGRNYEQYF.

The chain is built from TRBV4-1 and TRBJ2-1; 7 nucleotides agree with TRBD2. The V segment lost 2 bases and the J segment 8 bases; nucleotides outside the gene matches: 6. This CDR3 comprises 14 residues. The germline gives CDR1 MGHRA, CDR2 YSYEKL. The CDR3 loop is CASSQFAGVDEQFF. The DNA for the CDR3 is TGCGCCAGCAGCCAATTCGCGGGAGTGGATGAGCAGTTCTTC.

This clone was observed once. The V call is TRBV12-3 or TRBV12-4, the J call TRBJ2-1; unclear D gene. The CDR3 length is 12 residues. Trimming shortened V by 5 bases and J by 10 bases, and 12 bases separated the two germline ends. For the CDR3, the DNA is TGTGCCAGCAGTCCCGGGTACGGCGAGCAGTTCTTC. This codes for CASSPGYGEQFF.

This sequence joins TRBV5-5 and TRBJ2-2, with 10 bases matching TRBD2. CDR3 length: 18 residues. Unmatched junction bases numbered 11, after V lost 0 bases and J lost 6 bases. Looked up from germline, CDR1 is SGHKS and CDR2 is YYEKEE (reference sequence). The CDR3 is CASSLVLTGTSVAGELFF. CDR3 DNA: TGTGCCAGCAGCTTGGTTCTGACCGGGACTAGCGTGGCCGGGGAGCTGTTTTTT.